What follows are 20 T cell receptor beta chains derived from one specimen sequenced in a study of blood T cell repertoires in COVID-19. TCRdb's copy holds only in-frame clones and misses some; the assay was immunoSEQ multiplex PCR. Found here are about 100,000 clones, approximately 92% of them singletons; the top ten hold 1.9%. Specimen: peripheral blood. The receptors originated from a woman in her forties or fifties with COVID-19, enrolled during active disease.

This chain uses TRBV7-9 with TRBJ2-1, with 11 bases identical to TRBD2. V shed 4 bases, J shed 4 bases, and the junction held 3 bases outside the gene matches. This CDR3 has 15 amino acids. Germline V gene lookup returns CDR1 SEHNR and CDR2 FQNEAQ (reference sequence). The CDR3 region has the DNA TGTGCCAGCAGCTCCCTAGCGGGGGGTTACAATGAGCAGTTCTTC. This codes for CASSSLAGGYNEQFF.

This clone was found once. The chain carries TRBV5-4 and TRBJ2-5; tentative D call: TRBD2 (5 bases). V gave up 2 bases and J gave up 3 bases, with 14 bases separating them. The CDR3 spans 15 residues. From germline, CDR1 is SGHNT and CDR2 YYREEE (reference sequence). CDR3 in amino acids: CASSLMDAGEETQYF. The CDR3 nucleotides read TGTGCCAGCAGCTTAATGGATGCGGGTGAAGAGACCCAGTACTTC.

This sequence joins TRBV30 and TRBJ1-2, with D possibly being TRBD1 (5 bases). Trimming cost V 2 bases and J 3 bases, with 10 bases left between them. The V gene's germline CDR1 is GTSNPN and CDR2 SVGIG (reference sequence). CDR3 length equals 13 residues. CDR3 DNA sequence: TGTGCCTGGAGTCCGGGACTCCACTATGGCTACACCTTC. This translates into CAWSPGLHYGYTF.

This CDR3 reads CASSLGAGGHQETQYF. In DNA form, the CDR3 reads TGTGCCAGCAGCTTAGGGGCGGGGGGGCATCAAGAGACCCAGTACTTC. The chain is built from TRBV11-2 and TRBJ2-5; 9 positions agree with TRBD2. Trimming removed 1 base from V and 2 bases from J; junction bases left unmatched: 5. CDR1 and CDR2 (germline): SGHAT, FQNNGV. The CDR3 consists of 16 residues.

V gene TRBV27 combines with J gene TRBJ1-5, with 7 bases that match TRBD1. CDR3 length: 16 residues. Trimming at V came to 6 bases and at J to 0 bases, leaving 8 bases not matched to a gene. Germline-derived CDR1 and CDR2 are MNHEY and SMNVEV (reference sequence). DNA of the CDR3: TGTGCCAGCAGCAGACAGGGAGAGGCTAGCAATCAGCCCCAGCATTTT. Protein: CASSRQGEASNQPQHF.

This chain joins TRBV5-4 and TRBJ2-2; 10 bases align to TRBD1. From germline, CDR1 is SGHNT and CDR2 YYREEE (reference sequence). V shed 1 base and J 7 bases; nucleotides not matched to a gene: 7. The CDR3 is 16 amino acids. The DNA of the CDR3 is TGTGCCAGCAGCTTGTTCTCGGGACAGGGGAACGGGGAGCTGTTTTTT. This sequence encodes CASSLFSGQGNGELFF.

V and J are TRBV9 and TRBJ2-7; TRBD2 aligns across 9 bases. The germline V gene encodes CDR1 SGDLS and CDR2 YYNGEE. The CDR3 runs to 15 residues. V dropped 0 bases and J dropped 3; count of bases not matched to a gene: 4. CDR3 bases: TGTGCCAGCAGCGTAGTAGCGGGGGAGGGCTACGAGCAGTACTTC. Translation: CASSVVAGEGYEQYF.

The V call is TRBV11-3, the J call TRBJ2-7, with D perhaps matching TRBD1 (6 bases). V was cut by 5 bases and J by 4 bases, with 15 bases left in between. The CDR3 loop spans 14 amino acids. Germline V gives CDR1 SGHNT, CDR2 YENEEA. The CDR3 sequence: CASSAAHQGYEQYF. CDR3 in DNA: TGTGCCAGCAGCGCGGCCCACCAGGGGTACGAGCAGTACTTC.

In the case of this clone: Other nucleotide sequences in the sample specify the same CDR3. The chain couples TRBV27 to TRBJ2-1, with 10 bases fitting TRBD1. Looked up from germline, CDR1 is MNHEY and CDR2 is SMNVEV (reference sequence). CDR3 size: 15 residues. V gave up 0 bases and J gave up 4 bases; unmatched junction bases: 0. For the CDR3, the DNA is TGTGCCAGCAGTTTATCGGGACAGGGGTACAATGAGCAGTTCTTC. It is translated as CASSLSGQGYNEQFF.

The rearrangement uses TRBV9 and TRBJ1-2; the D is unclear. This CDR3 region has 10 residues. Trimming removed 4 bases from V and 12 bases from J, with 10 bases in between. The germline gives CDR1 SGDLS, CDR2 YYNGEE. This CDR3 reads CASSPGRDTF. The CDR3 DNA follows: TGTGCCAGCAGCCCGGGGAGGGACACCTTC.

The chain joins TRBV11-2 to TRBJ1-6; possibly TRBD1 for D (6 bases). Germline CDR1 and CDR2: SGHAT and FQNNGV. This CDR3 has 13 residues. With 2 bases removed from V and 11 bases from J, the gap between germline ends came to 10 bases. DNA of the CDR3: TGTGCCAGCAGCTTACCAGGGGCTGCACCCCTCCACTTT. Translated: CASSLPGAAPLHF.

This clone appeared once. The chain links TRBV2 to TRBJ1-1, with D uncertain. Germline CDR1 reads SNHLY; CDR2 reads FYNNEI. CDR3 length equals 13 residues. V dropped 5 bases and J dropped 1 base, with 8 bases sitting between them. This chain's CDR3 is CASSIRGNTEAFF. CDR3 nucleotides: TGTGCCAGCAGTATCCGAGGGAACACTGAAGCTTTCTTT.

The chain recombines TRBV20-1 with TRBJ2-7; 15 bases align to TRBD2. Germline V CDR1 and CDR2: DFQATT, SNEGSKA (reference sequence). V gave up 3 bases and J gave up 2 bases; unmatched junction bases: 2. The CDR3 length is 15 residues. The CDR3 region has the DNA TGCAGTGCTAGTGGACTAGCGGGGGGGGCCTACGAGCAGTACTTC. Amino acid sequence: CSASGLAGGAYEQYF.

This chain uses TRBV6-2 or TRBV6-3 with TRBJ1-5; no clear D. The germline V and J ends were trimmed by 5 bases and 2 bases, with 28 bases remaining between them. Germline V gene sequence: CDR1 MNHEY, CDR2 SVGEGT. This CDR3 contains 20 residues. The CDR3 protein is CASSPLIDYYNLAGNQPQHF. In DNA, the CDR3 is TGTGCCAGCAGTCCCTTAATCGATTATTACAACCTGGCCGGCAATCAGCCCCAGCATTTT.

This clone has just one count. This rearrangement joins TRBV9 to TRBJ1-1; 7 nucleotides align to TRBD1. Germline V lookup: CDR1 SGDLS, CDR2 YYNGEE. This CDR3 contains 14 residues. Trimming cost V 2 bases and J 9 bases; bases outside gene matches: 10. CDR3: CASSVKGADGKAFF. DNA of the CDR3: TGTGCCAGCAGCGTTAAGGGGGCCGACGGGAAAGCTTTCTTT.

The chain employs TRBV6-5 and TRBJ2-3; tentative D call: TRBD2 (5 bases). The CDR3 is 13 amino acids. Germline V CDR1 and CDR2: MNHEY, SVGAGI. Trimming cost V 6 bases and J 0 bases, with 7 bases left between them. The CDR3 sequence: CASRTGSTDTQYF. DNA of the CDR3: TGTGCCAGCAGGACGGGAAGCACAGATACGCAGTATTTT.

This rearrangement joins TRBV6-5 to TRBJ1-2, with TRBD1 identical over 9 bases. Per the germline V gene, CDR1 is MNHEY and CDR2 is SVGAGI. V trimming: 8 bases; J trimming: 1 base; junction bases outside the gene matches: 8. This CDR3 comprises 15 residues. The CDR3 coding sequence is TGTGCCAGCGGCCGGGACAGGGAAAGTAACTATGGCTACACCTTC. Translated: CASGRDRESNYGYTF.

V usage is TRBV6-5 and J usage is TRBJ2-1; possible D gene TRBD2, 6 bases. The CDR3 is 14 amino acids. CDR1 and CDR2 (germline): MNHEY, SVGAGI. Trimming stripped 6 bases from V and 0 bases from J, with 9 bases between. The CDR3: CASSRGYSYNEQFF. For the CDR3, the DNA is TGTGCCAGCAGCCGGGGGTACTCCTACAATGAGCAGTTCTTC.

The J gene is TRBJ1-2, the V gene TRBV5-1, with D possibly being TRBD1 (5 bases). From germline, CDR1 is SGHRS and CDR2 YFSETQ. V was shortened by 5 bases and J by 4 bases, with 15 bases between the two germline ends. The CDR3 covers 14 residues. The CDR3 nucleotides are TGCGCCAGCAGTTCCTCAGGGTATGGCTATGGCTACACCTTC. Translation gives CASSSSGYGYGYTF.

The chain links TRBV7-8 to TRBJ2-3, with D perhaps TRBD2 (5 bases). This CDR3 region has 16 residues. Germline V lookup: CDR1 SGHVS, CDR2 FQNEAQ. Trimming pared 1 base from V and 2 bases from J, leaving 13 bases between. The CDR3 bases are TGTGCCAGCAGCTTAGTTACGAGCGGATACACAGATACGCAGTATTTT. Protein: CASSLVTSGYTDTQYF.